This entry lists 32 T cell receptor beta chains sequenced from one sample in a study of T-cell reconstitution after alpha-beta-depleted transplantation in children. Preparation of the TCRbeta library used unique molecular identifiers. TCRdb analysed the PCR reads with MiXCR anew, one entry per CDR3 protein. The sample has around 210,000 distinct CDR3 sequences, 6.6% seen once. The material sequenced was PBMCs, taken before TCRalphabeta/CD19-depleted stem cell transplant. The origin of the receptors is a boy between 2 and 10 years old with acute lymphoblastic leukemia, due to receive a stem cell transplant.

Many counts were recorded for this clonotype. The rearrangement links TRBV11-2 to TRBJ2-2; 10 nucleotides agree with TRBD2. Germline V CDR1 and CDR2: SGHAT, FQNNGV. The CDR3 covers 17 residues. V was pared by 0 bases and J by 3 bases, with 4 bases of the junction left unmatched. CDR3 sequence reads: CASSLDLLAGDTGELFF. CDR3 DNA: TGTGCCAGCAGCTTAGACCTCCTAGCGGGGGACACCGGGGAGCTGTTTTTT.

This clonotype was counted ten times or more. The rearrangement uses TRBV7-3 and TRBJ1-4; TRBD1 is a possible D gene (5 bases). The CDR3 is made up of 13 amino acids. Germline CDR1 and CDR2: SGHTA and FQGTGA. Trimming took 4 bases from V and 7 from J, leaving 10 bases between them. CDR3 in amino acids: CASSWGVGEKLFF. CDR3 sequence (DNA): TGTGCCAGCAGCTGGGGCGTAGGTGAAAAACTGTTTTTT.

This clonotype showed up just a few times. V and J are TRBV7-9 and TRBJ2-5; D possibly matches TRBD1 or TRBD2 (5 bases each). This CDR3 comprises 13 residues. Trimming took off 3 bases at V and 6 bases at J, with 11 bases between the two ends. In germline, CDR1 is SEHNR, CDR2 FQNEAQ (reference sequence). The CDR3 region has the DNA TGTGCCAGCAGCTTGGGGGAAGTAAAGACCCAGTACTTC. As protein: CASSLGEVKTQYF.

This clonotype was seen repeatedly, ten times or more. This sequence joins TRBV6-2 or TRBV6-3 and TRBJ2-1, with 10 bases that match TRBD2. Trimming cost V 7 bases and J 7 bases; bases outside gene matches: 4. The CDR3 contains 13 residues. Germline V gene sequence: CDR1 MNHEY, CDR2 SVGEGT. The CDR3 sequence: CASTGTSENEQFF. The DNA of the CDR3 is TGTGCCAGCACCGGGACTAGCGAGAATGAGCAGTTCTTC.

This rearrangement joins TRBV20-1 to TRBJ2-3; 8 positions match TRBD2. Germline loops: CDR1 DFQATT, CDR2 SNEGSKA (reference sequence). With V trimmed by 3 bases and J by 0 bases, 2 bases remained unmatched. The CDR3 runs 14 residues. Written as DNA, the CDR3 is TGCAGTGCTAGCCGGGGGGGGAGCACAGATACGCAGTATTTT. It translates to CSASRGGSTDTQYF.

V usage is TRBV11-2 and J usage is TRBJ2-1, with 8 bases fitting TRBD2. This CDR3 is built from 13 residues. Germline loops: CDR1 SGHAT, CDR2 FQNNGV. The ends lost 7 bases at V and 4 bases at J; junction bases unmatched: 3. The DNA for the CDR3 is TGTGCCAGCATAAGCGGGGGATACAATGAGCAGTTCTTC. Protein product: CASISGGYNEQFF.

This chain joins TRBV20-1 and TRBJ2-1; TRBD2 aligns across 7 bases. The V gene's germline CDR1 is DFQATT and CDR2 SNEGSKA (reference sequence). This CDR3 is 13 amino acids long. Trimming at V came to 8 bases and at J to 6 bases, leaving 10 bases not matched to a gene. The CDR3 DNA follows: TGCAGTTCCTACCGGGGCGGGGGCAATGAGCAGTTCTTC. Translating it yields CSSYRGGGNEQFF.

This clonotype was seen many times. The chain carries TRBV7-2 and TRBJ2-1, with a weak D call TRBD2 (6 bases). This CDR3 is built from 19 residues. Trimming took off 3 bases at V and 6 bases at J, with 27 bases between the two ends. CDR1 is SGHTA, CDR2 FQGNSA, per germline. CDR3 nucleotide sequence: TGTGCCAGCAGCTTCCCTCCACCCCCGCAACTAAGGAGGGGCAATGAGCAGTTCTTC. It codes for CASSFPPPPQLRRGNEQFF.

The DNA of the CDR3 is TGTGCCAGCAGCTCTACAGGGACAGGGGGCGAGCAGTACTTC. Its translation is CASSSTGTGGEQYF. The gene calls are TRBV7-9 and TRBJ2-7; 11 nucleotides match TRBD1. Germline trimming cut 4 bases from V and 6 bases from J; bases unmatched to any gene: 5. Germline V lookup: CDR1 SEHNR, CDR2 FQNEAQ (reference sequence). The CDR3 is 14 residues long.

This clonotype was recorded at least ten times. V is TRBV25-1 and J is TRBJ2-7; D ambiguous. Between the trimmed V and J ends, which lost 3 bases and 8 bases, there was a span of 8 bases. Germline V CDR1 and CDR2: MGHDK, SYGVNS. The length of the CDR3 is 11 residues. The DNA for the CDR3 is TGTGCCAGCAGTGATTCGCTGCAGCAGTACTTC. Protein sequence: CASSDSLQQYF.

This clonotype appeared many times. The chain couples TRBV6-5 to TRBJ2-3, with D possibly being TRBD2 (7 bases). The CDR3 extends over 15 amino acids. Germline-derived CDR1 and CDR2 are MNHEY and SVGAGI. The germline V and J ends were trimmed by 7 bases and 2 bases, with 16 bases remaining between them. The CDR3 here is CASTLKAGHTDTQYF. CDR3 nucleotide sequence: TGTGCCAGCACCCTCAAAGCGGGACACACAGATACGCAGTATTTT.

This clonotype was detected ten times or more. The CDR3 DNA reads TGTGCCAGCAGCGTAGAGGGGGCCCGTGGTACGCAGTATTTT. Its translation is CASSVEGARGTQYF. This chain joins TRBV9 and TRBJ2-3, with TRBD1 identical over 7 bases. Germline lookup yields CDR1 SGDLS and CDR2 YYNGEE. Unmatched junction bases numbered 6, after V lost 0 bases and J lost 8 bases. This CDR3 contains 14 residues.

Written as DNA, the CDR3 is TGTGCCAGCAGCCATCCCCGGACTAGCGGGCGATCCTACAATGAGCAGTTCTTC. Translated, it gives CASSHPRTSGRSYNEQFF. The chain employs TRBV3-1 and TRBJ2-1; 11 nucleotides match TRBD2. The V segment lost 3 bases and the J segment 1 base; nucleotides outside the gene matches: 8. The CDR3 length is 18 residues. CDR1 and CDR2 (germline): LGHDT, YNNKEL (reference sequence).

This clonotype was picked up many times. The chain uses TRBV28 and TRBJ2-7, with TRBD2 matching over 8 bases. After removal of 8 bases from V and 1 base from J, the junction contained 7 bases not matched to a gene. The germline CDR1 and CDR2 sequences are MDHEN and SYDVKM. The CDR3 extends over 14 amino acids. CDR3 sequence: CASLKRESSYEQYF. CDR3 bases: TGTGCCAGCCTAAAGCGGGAGTCTTCCTACGAGCAGTACTTC. Full variable domain (rest looked up from reference TRBV28 and TRBJ2-7): DVKVTQSSRYLVKRTGEKVFLECVQDMDHENMFWYRQDPGLGLRLIYFSYDVKMKEKGDIPEGYSVSREKKERFSLILESASTNQTSMYLCASLKRESSYEQYFGPGTRLTVT.

The genes are TRBV9 and TRBJ2-6; D ambiguous. With 0 bases removed from V and 3 bases from J, the gap between germline ends came to 1 base. Per the germline V gene, CDR1 is SGDLS and CDR2 is YYNGEE. The CDR3 contains 13 residues. The CDR3 spells CASSVVGANVLTF. DNA of the CDR3: TGTGCCAGCAGCGTAGTTGGGGCCAACGTCCTGACTTTC.

This clonotype was recorded many times. CDR3 sequence reads: CASSQEVTGQYNEQFF. CDR3 bases: TGCGCCAGCAGCCAAGAAGTTACGGGGCAATACAATGAGCAGTTCTTC. The chain links TRBV4-3 to TRBJ2-1, with D perhaps being TRBD1 or TRBD2 (5 bases each). The ends were cut back, 0 bases at V and 4 bases at J, with 13 bases in the middle. The V gene's germline CDR1 is LGHNA and CDR2 YSLEER. CDR3 length: 16 amino acids.

This rearrangement joins TRBV13 to TRBJ1-2, with 8 bases matching TRBD1. Germline-derived CDR1 and CDR2 are PRHDT and FYEKMQ (reference sequence). The CDR3 is 12 amino acids. Germline trimming cut 5 bases from V and 7 bases from J; bases unmatched to any gene: 3. CDR3 nucleotide sequence: TGTGCCAGCAGCCCCACAGGGGGTGGCTACACCTTC. Translated: CASSPTGGGYTF.

This clonotype occurred many times. This CDR3 reads CASSQALPGDTDTQYF. CDR3 bases: TGTGCCAGCAGCCAAGCTCTTCCCGGGGACACAGATACGCAGTATTTT. The rearrangement links TRBV3-1 to TRBJ2-3, with D maybe TRBD2 (5 bases). The V gene lost 1 base and the J gene lost 2 bases, with 13 bases spanning the gap. Germline V gene sequence: CDR1 LGHDT, CDR2 YNNKEL (reference sequence). This CDR3 is 16 amino acids long.

The rearrangement joins TRBV6-2 or TRBV6-3 to TRBJ2-3, with D perhaps being TRBD1 or TRBD2 (5 bases each). V was cut by 7 bases and J by 2 bases, with 10 bases left in between. This CDR3 is built from 13 residues. Germline assignment: CDR1 MNHEY and CDR2 SVGEGT. In DNA, the CDR3 is TGTGCCAGCATGGGGGAGACCACAGATACGCAGTATTTT. This codes for CASMGETTDTQYF.

In its sample, this clonotype was seen many times. The chain couples TRBV5-6 to TRBJ1-1; D possibly corresponds to TRBD1 (5 bases). Trimming took 4 bases from V and 4 from J, leaving 17 bases between them. CDR1 SGHDT and CDR2 YYEEEE come from the germline V gene. This CDR3 has 15 amino acids. CDR3 DNA sequence: TGTGCCAGCAGCCTATGGTATAGGGGTGGCACTGAAGCTTTCTTT. Translating gives CASSLWYRGGTEAFF. Using reference TRBV5-6 and TRBJ1-1 for the parts outside the CDR3, the full variable domain is DAGVTQSPTHLIKTRGQQVTLRCSPKSGHDTVSWYQQALGQGPQFIFQYYEEEERQRGNFPDRFSGHQFPNYSSELNVNALLLGDSALYLCASSLWYRGGTEAFFGQGTRLTVV.

The table lists this clonotype with a few counts. V usage is TRBV5-1 and J usage is TRBJ2-3; D might be TRBD1 (5 bases). Germline-derived CDR1 and CDR2 are SGHRS and YFSETQ. Trimming cost V 0 bases and J 1 base, with 9 bases left between them. The length of the CDR3 is 15 residues. Written as DNA, the CDR3 is TGCGCCAGCAGCTTGGAACAGGCTCGCACAGATACGCAGTATTTT. Protein product: CASSLEQARTDTQYF.

This clonotype was counted many times. The chain joins TRBV18 to TRBJ1-5; tentatively, D is TRBD1 (6 bases). Germline values: CDR1 KGHSH, CDR2 LQKENI. CDR3 size: 14 residues. Trimming shortened V by 6 bases and J by 6 bases, and 15 bases separated the two germline ends. CDR3 in DNA: TGTGCCAGCTCCAGTGGGGGGGCGATTCAGCCCCAGCATTTT. Protein: CASSSGGAIQPQHF.

This clonotype was detected many times. The rearrangement links TRBV28 to TRBJ2-2; D is possibly TRBD2 (5 bases). The CDR3 is 12 amino acids. V was pared by 4 bases and J by 7 bases, with 7 bases between. Germline V gives CDR1 MDHEN, CDR2 SYDVKM. The DNA of the CDR3 is TGTGCCAGCAGTTCCCGGGGCGGGGAGCTGTTTTTT. This translates into CASSSRGGELFF.

Note on this clonotype: A much larger clone lies one base from this, so it may be a read error. This chain connects TRBV29-1 to TRBJ2-1; maybe TRBD2 (6 bases). This CDR3 spans 13 amino acids. Per germline, CDR1 SQVTM and CDR2 ANQGSEA. In DNA, the CDR3 is TGCATCCTCTGCGCGGGGATTAATAATGAGCAGTTCTTC. This sequence encodes CILCAGINNEQFF.

As concerns this clonotype: This could be a read error, since a much larger clone is one nucleotide away. The V and J genes are TRBV5-1 and TRBJ2-7; the D call may be TRBD1 or TRBD2 (7 bases each). The germline CDR1 and CDR2 sequences are SGHRS and YFSETQ. The CDR3 loop spans 14 amino acids. CDR3 loop: CASSSAGGDYELYF. Written as DNA, the CDR3 is TGCGCCAGCAGCTCCGCAGGGGGGGACTACGAGCTGTACTTC.

This clonotype was seen repeatedly, ten times or more. The chain joins TRBV7-9 to TRBJ1-1; D is possibly TRBD1 (6 bases). This CDR3 is built from 14 residues. Trimming stripped 6 bases from V and 1 base from J, with 12 bases between. Per the germline V gene, CDR1 is SEHNR and CDR2 is FQNEAQ (reference sequence). CDR3 DNA: TGTGCCAGCAGTTTGATACAGGGGAACACTGAAGCTTTCTTT. This gives the protein CASSLIQGNTEAFF.

This clonotype has only a few counts. This chain joins TRBV20-1 and TRBJ2-4; no clear D. V was pared by 5 bases and J by 1 base, with 12 bases between. The V gene's germline CDR1 is DFQATT and CDR2 SNEGSKA (reference sequence). The CDR3 is 14 residues long. This chain's CDR3 is CSARLTGAKNIQYF. The CDR3 bases are TGCAGTGCTCGACTCACCGGGGCCAAAAACATTCAGTACTTC.

The V and J genes are TRBV3-1 and TRBJ2-1, with TRBD2 matching 9 bases. Germline-derived CDR1 and CDR2 are LGHDT and YNNKEL (reference sequence). The CDR3 has 17 residues. Unmatched junction bases numbered 16, after V lost 4 bases and J lost 9 bases. The CDR3 region is CASSRPETSGRLAEQFF. CDR3 DNA: TGTGCCAGCAGCCGCCCCGAGACTAGCGGAAGGCTTGCTGAGCAGTTCTTC.

This clonotype was detected ten times or more. The rearrangement uses TRBV5-1 and TRBJ1-1, with 7 bases aligning to TRBD1. Germline V gives CDR1 SGHRS, CDR2 YFSETQ. Germline trimming cut 4 bases from V and 2 bases from J; bases unmatched to any gene: 8. This CDR3 contains 15 residues. CDR3 residues: CASSRDSSRNTEAFF. The DNA for the CDR3 is TGCGCCAGCAGCCGGGACAGTTCCCGCAACACTGAAGCTTTCTTT.

This clonotype was found many times. This rearrangement joins TRBV5-5 to TRBJ2-5, with unresolved D. Germline V gives CDR1 SGHKS, CDR2 YYEKEE (reference sequence). This CDR3 is built from 14 residues. V lost 0 bases to trimming and J lost 4 bases, with 10 bases between them. The CDR3 loop is CASSLEQSRETQYF. The DNA for the CDR3 is TGTGCCAGCAGCTTGGAACAGTCCAGAGAGACCCAGTACTTC. The full variable domain, with the rest looked up from reference TRBV5-5 and TRBJ2-5, is DAGVTQSPTHLIKTRGQQVTLRCSPISGHKSVSWYQQVLGQGPQFIFQYYEKEERGRGNFPDRFSARQFPNYSSELNVNALLLGDSALYLCASSLEQSRETQYFGPGTRLLVL.

Many counts were recorded for this clonotype. The gene calls are TRBV10-2 and TRBJ2-7, with D perhaps matching TRBD2 (5 bases). CDR1 and CDR2 from the germline V gene are WSHSY and SAAADI. This CDR3 is built from 12 residues. Trimming removed 5 bases from V and 5 bases from J, with 10 bases in between. In nucleotides, the CDR3 is TGCGCCAGCAGTCTAGGAGGTAACGAGCAGTACTTC. This translates into CASSLGGNEQYF.

This CDR3 reads CSATGGTEAFF. CDR3 DNA sequence: TGCAGTGCTACAGGGGGCACTGAAGCTTTCTTT. The chain has TRBV20-1 and TRBJ1-1, with 7 bases aligning to TRBD1. Per germline, CDR1 DFQATT and CDR2 SNEGSKA (reference sequence). V trimming: 4 bases; J trimming: 4 bases; junction bases outside the gene matches: 0. The length of the CDR3 is 11 residues.